The present T cell receptor (beta chain) was sequenced within a study of cytomegalovirus exposure and HLA in healthy donors. V lost 2 bases and J lost 1; bases outside the gene matches: 4. From germline, CDR1 is SGHNT and CDR2 YYREEE (reference sequence). CDR3 size: 15 residues. In the PCR, 60 Vbeta and 13 Jbeta primers were used. TCRdb's copy holds only in-frame clones and misses some; the assay was immunoSEQ multiplex PCR. Among more than 65,000 clones listed, about 73% were seen once. The receptor was isolated from an older woman in good health and CMV-seropositive. The source material was PBMCs. V gene TRBV5-4 combines with J gene TRBJ1-1; 8 bases match TRBD1. In DNA form, the CDR3 reads TGTGCCAGCAGCTTCTGGACAGGGACGAACACTGAAGCTTTCTTT. This sequence encodes CASSFWTGTNTEAFF.